This T cell receptor beta chain was observed in a study of T cell changes during pregnancy in multiple sclerosis. The repertoire was sequenced with immunoSEQ multiplex PCR; TCRdb's copy has only in-frame clones and lacks some. The sample records tens of thousands of clones, around 93% being singletons. This TCR was recovered from a female donor with multiple sclerosis, enrolled in a pregnancy study. Sequencing was performed on CD4+ T cells from peripheral blood mononuclear cells, taken in the first trimester of pregnancy.

CDR3 nucleotide sequence: TGTGCCAGCAGTTTGGGACAGGGGAACACCGGGGAGCTGTTTTTT. Translating gives CASSLGQGNTGELFF. This chain connects TRBV27 to TRBJ2-2; 9 bases fit TRBD1. V lost 3 bases and J lost 1; bases outside the gene matches: 0. The CDR3 totals 15 residues. The V gene's germline CDR1 is MNHEY and CDR2 SMNVEV (reference sequence).